These 31 T cell receptor beta chains were sequenced from one sample in a study of metastatic and nonmetastatic thyroid tumors. TCRdb reprocessed the PCR reads using MiXCR. The table has 30,000 to 40,000 clones, over 25% seen once; the top ten hold 6% to 8.5%. Nobody among the patients had been given any treatment before thyroid surgery. The source material was blood. Source of these receptors: a female donor with papillary thyroid cancer or a benign thyroid nodule (not recorded which). Some clones in this sample may be carry-over from other donors' samples.

CDR3 in amino acids: CASSRDPGLAGPYTQYF. CDR3 nucleotide sequence: TGTGCCAGCAGCCGTGACCCGGGACTAGCTGGACCGTATACGCAGTATTTT. The chain uses TRBV7-8 and TRBJ2-3, with TRBD2 matching 9 bases. The germline gives CDR1 SGHVS, CDR2 FQNEAQ. J lost 7 bases, V lost 5 bases, and 16 bases had no gene match. The CDR3 extends over 17 amino acids.

This clone was recorded at least ten times. Relative to the germline gene, one junction end is altered; a read error may explain this. The V and J genes are TRBV5-4 and TRBJ1-2; D possibly corresponds to TRBD1 (5 bases). This CDR3 is built from 14 residues. Germline V gene data show CDR1 as SGHNT and CDR2 as YYREEE (reference sequence). CDR3 amino acids: CASSLPAGNYGYTF. CDR3 coding DNA: TGCGCCAGCAGCTTGCCGGCAGGGAACTATGGCTACACCTTC.

V and J are TRBV20-1 and TRBJ1-5, with D unresolved. CDR3 size: 15 residues. Germline assignment: CDR1 DFQATT and CDR2 SNEGSKA (reference sequence). Deletions cut 0 bases from V and 0 bases from J, with 9 bases between. The CDR3 nucleotides are TGCAGTGCTAGAGACAAGTTTTATAGCAATCAGCCCCAGCATTTT. Translating gives CSARDKFYSNQPQHF.

This clone was seen more than once but under ten times. An end of the junction differs from the germline gene, which may be a read error. This sequence joins TRBV6-2 or TRBV6-3 and TRBJ2-7, with 7 bases matching TRBD1. The germline V gene has CDR1 MNHEY and CDR2 SVGEGT. This CDR3 region has 15 residues. CDR3 loop: CASSSRTGGSYEQYF. The CDR3 nucleotides read TGTGCCAGTAGTTCACGGACAGGAGGATCCTACGAGCAGTACTTC.

By its share, this clone is medium-sized. V usage is TRBV11-2 and J usage is TRBJ1-2; D is possibly TRBD1 (5 bases). Germline V lookup: CDR1 SGHAT, CDR2 FQNNGV. The V end was cut by 5 bases, the J end by 9 bases, with 16 bases between. CDR3 size: 13 residues. CDR3 protein: CASSTYPGDSYTF. CDR3 DNA: TGTGCCAGCAGCACGTACCCGGGGGATAGCTACACCTTC.

This clone was counted ten times or more. Within the sample, other DNA sequences also encode this same CDR3. The rearrangement uses TRBV5-4 and TRBJ2-5; TRBD2 might be the D (6 bases). The germline gives CDR1 SGHNT, CDR2 YYREEE (reference sequence). The CDR3 spans 15 residues. The germline V and J ends were trimmed by 4 bases and 3 bases, with 16 bases remaining between them. DNA of the CDR3: TGTGCCAGCAGCCTCGGGGGTCCGGGAGAAGAGACCCAGTACTTC. The encoded protein is CASSLGGPGEETQYF. The whole variable domain, filled in from reference TRBV5-4 and TRBJ2-5, reads ETGVTQSPTHLIKTRGQQVTLRCSSQSGHNTVSWYQQALGQGPQFIFQYYREEENGRGNFPPRFSGLQFPNYSSELNVNALELDDSALYLCASSLGGPGEETQYFGPGTRLLVL.

This chain connects TRBV9 to TRBJ2-3; weak D call: TRBD2 (6 bases). CDR1 and CDR2 from the germline V gene are SGDLS and YYNGEE. V was pared by 0 bases and J by 2 bases, with 16 bases between. The CDR3 extends over 17 amino acids. DNA of the CDR3: TGTGCCAGCAGCGTAGGAGGAGGTCAGCGGGTCACAGATACGCAGTATTTT. The encoded protein is CASSVGGGQRVTDTQYF.

This chain connects TRBV20-1 to TRBJ2-3; D is tentatively TRBD1 or TRBD2 (5 bases each). Germline V CDR1 and CDR2: DFQATT, SNEGSKA (reference sequence). Trimming shortened V by 4 bases and J by 6 bases, and 20 bases separated the two germline ends. The CDR3 has 15 amino acids. In nucleotides, the CDR3 is TGCAGTGCTACATCTAGTGGGTCAGGGACGGATACGCAGTATTTT. The encoded protein is CSATSSGSGTDTQYF.

This clone was seen many times. CDR3 sequence reads: CASSGPHTPETQYF. The CDR3 nucleotides are TGTGCCAGCAGCGGACCCCACACCCCAGAGACCCAGTACTTC. The gene calls are TRBV9 and TRBJ2-5, with no clear D. The CDR3 totals 14 residues. Deletions cut 3 bases from V and 4 bases from J, with 13 bases between. Germline V gene sequence: CDR1 SGDLS, CDR2 YYNGEE.

The chain combines TRBV9 with TRBJ1-1; a weak D match, TRBD1 (5 bases). The CDR3 spans 15 residues. V was clipped by 0 bases and J by 3 bases, with 12 bases between them. CDR1 and CDR2 (germline): SGDLS, YYNGEE. This chain's CDR3 is CASSVAPGTHTEAFF. The CDR3 nucleotides are TGTGCCAGCAGCGTAGCCCCAGGGACGCACACTGAAGCTTTCTTT.

Many counts were recorded for this clone. This sample also contains other DNA sequences that code for the same CDR3. The V and J genes are TRBV2 and TRBJ1-1; a weak D match, TRBD1 (5 bases). CDR1 is SNHLY and CDR2 is FYNNEI in the germline V gene. This CDR3 is 14 amino acids long. V lost 8 bases and J 1 base, leaving 14 bases between the germline ends. CDR3 loop: CASARGRPNTEAFF. CDR3 in DNA: TGTGCCAGCGCAAGGGGTCGGCCGAACACTGAAGCTTTCTTT.

This clone has a count of ten or more. The chain joins TRBV7-9 to TRBJ1-1; D uncertain. Trimming removed 2 bases from V and 1 base from J, with 8 bases in between. The CDR3 runs to 14 residues. The germline gives CDR1 SEHNR, CDR2 FQNEAQ (reference sequence). The CDR3 reads CASSLPSGNTEAFF. The CDR3, as DNA: TGTGCCAGCAGCTTACCGTCGGGGAACACTGAAGCTTTCTTT.

This clone was picked up many times. This rearrangement joins TRBV20-1 to TRBJ1-2, with 11 nucleotides matching TRBD1. The V gene end was trimmed by 0 bases and the J gene end by 7 bases; junction bases not matched to a gene: 4. The V gene's germline CDR1 is DFQATT and CDR2 SNEGSKA (reference sequence). This CDR3 contains 14 residues. The CDR3 protein is CSAREVGQGGGYTF. The CDR3 nucleotides read TGCAGTGCTAGAGAAGTGGGACAGGGGGGTGGCTACACCTTC.

CDR3 sequence: CSARPPGLAYNEQFF. CDR3 coding DNA: TGCAGTGCTAGACCACCGGGACTGGCCTACAATGAGCAGTTCTTC. The chain couples TRBV20-1 to TRBJ2-1; a weak D match, TRBD2 (6 bases). The V end lost 2 bases, the J end lost 2 bases, and 13 bases lay between the germline ends. Germline V gene data show CDR1 as DFQATT and CDR2 as SNEGSKA (reference sequence). This CDR3 region has 15 residues.

The chain couples TRBV30 to TRBJ2-1, with D tentatively TRBD1 (5 bases). Germline CDR1 is GTSNPN and CDR2 is SVGIG (reference sequence). This CDR3 is built from 13 residues. Trimming left V 3 bases short and J 1 base short, with 7 bases between. The CDR3: CAWSRESYNEQFF. CDR3 sequence (DNA): TGTGCCTGGAGCAGGGAATCCTACAATGAGCAGTTCTTC.

A few counts support this clone. This chain links TRBV9 with TRBJ2-3; tentative D call: TRBD2 (5 bases). Germline V gives CDR1 SGDLS, CDR2 YYNGEE. The V and J ends lost 8 bases and 0 bases respectively, with 13 bases between them. This CDR3 comprises 14 residues. CDR3 amino acids: CARNSGGSTDTQYF. CDR3 bases: TGTGCCAGGAATTCGGGCGGGAGCACAGATACGCAGTATTTT. The whole variable domain, filled in from reference TRBV9 and TRBJ2-3, reads DSGVTQTPKHLITATGQRVTLRCSPRSGDLSVYWYQQSLDQGLQFLIQYYNGEERAKGNILERFSAQQFPDLHSELNLSSLELGDSALYFCARNSGGSTDTQYFGPGTRLTVL.

Concerning this clone itself: Relative to the germline gene, one junction end is altered; a read error may explain this. This chain connects TRBV2 to TRBJ1-5, with a possible D match to TRBD1 (6 bases). The germline V gene has CDR1 SNHLY and CDR2 FYNNEI. The CDR3 covers 15 residues. In DNA form, the CDR3 reads TGTGCCAGCAGAGACGGACAGTACCTTTGGCAGCCCCAGAATTTT. This sequence encodes CASRDGQYLWQPQNF.

The chain has TRBV11-2 and TRBJ2-7, with a possible D match to TRBD1 (5 bases). The V end was cut by 1 base, the J end by 2 bases, with 12 bases between. Germline V lookup: CDR1 SGHAT, CDR2 FQNNGV. The CDR3 length is 15 residues. CDR3 sequence: CASSLGQTQTYEQYF. In DNA, the CDR3 is TGTGCCAGCAGCTTAGGACAGACTCAAACCTACGAGCAGTACTTC.

This clone was observed many times. V usage is TRBV7-6 and J usage is TRBJ2-5; 9 nucleotides match TRBD1. CDR3 length: 15 amino acids. Germline values: CDR1 SGHVS, CDR2 FNYEAQ. Losses at the gene ends were 5 bases for V and 2 bases for J; bases not matched to a gene: 6. Written as DNA, the CDR3 is TGTGCCAGCAGCGCGACCGGGACAGGGCAAGAGACCCAGTACTTC. Translation: CASSATGTGQETQYF.

The chain links TRBV3-1 to TRBJ2-5, with D unresolved. The CDR3 is made up of 14 amino acids. The V gene lost 1 base and the J gene lost 3 bases, with 9 bases spanning the gap. From germline, CDR1 is LGHDT and CDR2 YNNKEL (reference sequence). The CDR3 loop reads CASSQVHIEETQYF. CDR3 bases: TGTGCCAGCAGCCAAGTTCACATTGAAGAGACCCAGTACTTC.

This clone was counted ten times or more. As DNA, the CDR3 is TGTGCCACCAGTGATACTAGCGGAGTCTACAATGAGCAGTTCTTC. This encodes CATSDTSGVYNEQFF. The rearrangement links TRBV24-1 to TRBJ2-1, with 8 bases fitting TRBD2. Germline V CDR1 and CDR2: KGHDR, SFDVKD. V was clipped by 3 bases and J by 3 bases; unmatched bases: 3. The length of the CDR3 is 15 residues.

In its sample, this clone was seen a few times. V usage is TRBV27 and J usage is TRBJ1-2, with D unresolved. This CDR3 comprises 17 residues. Germline V CDR1 and CDR2: MNHEY, SMNVEV (reference sequence). Between the trimmed V and J ends, which lost 10 bases and 4 bases, there was a span of 28 bases. CDR3 nucleotides: TGTGCCACCATGGGCCCGAAAACAAGGGAGGGCTTCTATGGCTACACCTTC. This gives the protein CATMGPKTREGFYGYTF.

The V call is TRBV7-2, the J call TRBJ2-3; 7 positions match TRBD2. The CDR3 has 18 amino acids. The junction had 10 bases not matched to a gene; V was cut back by 1 base and J by 0 bases. Germline V gene lookup returns CDR1 SGHTA and CDR2 FQGNSA. Here the CDR3 DNA reads TGTGCCAGCAGCTTAGTGCGGGAGCTCTACCCTAGCACAGATACGCAGTATTTT. Translated: CASSLVRELYPSTDTQYF.

As regards this clone: A read error may account for a junction end that differs from germline. J is TRBJ2-7 and V is TRBV11-2, with D uncertain. The CDR3 has 13 residues. Germline lookup yields CDR1 SGHAT and CDR2 FQNNGV. The CDR3 is CASSWSVSYEQYF. In DNA form, the CDR3 reads TGCGCCAGCAGCTGGAGCGTCTCCTACGAGCAGTACTTC.

This clone was recorded at least ten times. The chain uses TRBV6-6 and TRBJ2-1; tentative D call: TRBD2 (7 bases). This CDR3 comprises 13 residues. V shed 0 bases and J shed 15 bases, with 15 bases lying between them. Germline loops: CDR1 MNHNY, CDR2 SVGAGI (reference sequence). CDR3 amino acids: CASSYSPGGPSFF. CDR3 coding DNA: TGTGCCAGCAGTTACTCACCCGGGGGGCCTTCGTTCTTC.

This chain joins TRBV2 and TRBJ1-3, with a tentative D call TRBD1 (5 bases). The CDR3 is 12 residues long. The V gene's germline CDR1 is SNHLY and CDR2 FYNNEI. With 2 bases removed from V and 8 bases from J, the gap between germline ends came to 7 bases. In nucleotides, the CDR3 is TGTGCCAGCAGTGAACGGGGCTACACCATATATTTT. Amino acids: CASSERGYTIYF.

The table lists this clone with a few counts. A read error may produce the germline difference seen at one junction end. The chain employs TRBV6-5 and TRBJ2-2; D might be TRBD2 (5 bases). The CDR3 has 14 residues. Germline V gives CDR1 MNHEY, CDR2 SVGAGI. The CDR3 DNA sequence: TGTGCCAGCAGTTCAGGTTCGAACACCGGGGATCTGTTTTTT. Encoded protein: CASSSGSNTGDLFF.

The table lists this clone with a few counts. The V call is TRBV20-1, the J call TRBJ2-7; 8 nucleotides line up with TRBD2. This CDR3 region has 15 residues. The V gene's germline CDR1 is DFQATT and CDR2 SNEGSKA (reference sequence). The V segment lost 6 bases and the J segment 3 bases; nucleotides outside the gene matches: 13. The CDR3 loop reads CSASLAGTRNYEQYF. The CDR3 DNA reads as TGCAGTGCCTCATTAGCGGGGACAAGGAACTACGAGCAGTACTTC.

This clone was picked up many times. The chain is built from TRBV7-6 and TRBJ2-2; tentative D call: TRBD2 (6 bases). V lost 5 bases, J lost 7 bases, and 14 bases lay in between. CDR1 is SGHVS, CDR2 FNYEAQ, per germline. This CDR3 region has 14 residues. The DNA of the CDR3 is TGTGCCAGCAGCCCCCGGACTATCGGCGGGGAGCTGTTTTTT. This translates into CASSPRTIGGELFF.

The chain has TRBV12-3 or TRBV12-4 and TRBJ1-1; D unresolved. The ends were cut back, 1 base at V and 0 bases at J, with 9 bases in the middle. CDR3 length: 15 amino acids. The CDR3 spells CASSLDTTMNTEAFF. CDR3 nucleotides: TGTGCCAGCAGTTTAGACACTACCATGAACACTGAAGCTTTCTTT.

V usage is TRBV28 and J usage is TRBJ2-7; 13 positions match TRBD2. V shed 5 bases, J shed 9 bases, and the junction held 7 bases outside the gene matches. Germline assignment: CDR1 MDHEN and CDR2 SYDVKM. The CDR3 loop spans 14 amino acids. CDR3 in DNA: TGTGCCAGCAGTCCAGGGACTAGCGGGACGCCGCAGTACTTC. Its translation: CASSPGTSGTPQYF.